This TCR beta chain was sequenced during a study of cytomegalovirus exposure and HLA in healthy donors. Findings and limits, study-wide: In a later analysis, CMV-associated beta chains were mostly HLA-associated, it appeared.

Of note for this clone: Its matching antigen is unknown.

V was clipped by 5 bases and J by 2 bases; unmatched bases: 6. The CDR3 is 15 amino acids. Germline lookup yields CDR1 MNHEY and CDR2 SVGAGI. In the PCR, 60 Vbeta and 13 Jbeta primers were used. TCRdb's table, derived via immunoSEQ multiplex PCR, lists solely in-frame clones and lacks some. This sample yields 90,000 to 130,000 clones, of which over 60% are seen a single time; 2.5% to 3% belongs to the top ten. The chain joins TRBV6-5 to TRBJ1-5, with 7 nucleotides matching TRBD1. The sequence came from a woman aged 60 to 75 in good health and CMV-seropositive. Sequencing used PBMCs. DNA of the CDR3: TGTGCCAGCAGTAAAAGACAGGGCGGCAATCAGCCCCAGCATTTT. Translating it yields CASSKRQGGNQPQHF.